Each of the 17 T cell receptor beta chains below was sequenced from the same sample in a study of early T cells in non-severe SARS-CoV-2 infection. TCRdb recomputed calls from the 5' RACE reads with MiXCR, one row per CDR3 protein. The top ten clones hold approximately 5% of a sample with some 70,000 distinct CDR3 sequences, 4% to 5.5% of them seen once. Input material: whole blood. The receptors were sampled from an adult who was a healthcare worker with PCR-confirmed SARS-CoV-2 infection or an uninfected control (not recorded which).

This clonotype was found many times. CDR3 in amino acids: CASSYSKGGFDEQFF. Written as DNA, the CDR3 is TGTGCCAGCAGTTACTCGAAGGGTGGATTCGATGAGCAGTTCTTC. The chain is built from TRBV6-5 and TRBJ2-1; the D is unclear. The CDR3 has 15 residues. CDR1 MNHEY and CDR2 SVGAGI come from the germline V gene. V lost 0 bases to trimming and J lost 8 bases, with 14 bases between them.

The chain joins TRBV20-1 to TRBJ2-1; 8 bases map to TRBD2. Germline values: CDR1 DFQATT, CDR2 SNEGSKA (reference sequence). J was trimmed by 5 bases and V by 5 bases; bases with no gene match: 11. The CDR3 covers 15 residues. Here the CDR3 DNA reads TGCAGTGCTCTCGCAGGCAGCGGGGGAAACAATGAGCAGTTCTTC. Its translation: CSALAGSGGNNEQFF.

The sample holds many counts of this clonotype. The chain links TRBV7-9 to TRBJ2-7; D call uncertain. This CDR3 comprises 12 residues. V was cut by 1 base and J by 0 bases, with 1 base left in between. Germline V gene data show CDR1 as SEHNR and CDR2 as FQNEAQ (reference sequence). CDR3 sequence (DNA): TGTGCCAGCAGCTTAGTCTCCTACGAGCAGTACTTC. Protein: CASSLVSYEQYF.

The chain links TRBV7-3 to TRBJ2-2; maybe TRBD1 (6 bases). Per germline, CDR1 SGHTA and CDR2 FQGTGA. Trimming took 6 bases from V and 0 from J, leaving 17 bases between them. There are 17 residues in the CDR3. DNA for the CDR3: TGTGCCAGCAGTTCTGGATCTAGGACAGCGAACACCGGGGAGCTGTTTTTT. Protein: CASSSGSRTANTGELFF.

The chain has TRBV20-1 and TRBJ1-4, with TRBD1 identical over 9 bases. The J segment lost 5 bases and the V segment lost 0 bases, leaving 4 bases of the junction unmatched. This CDR3 has 15 residues. Germline CDR1 is DFQATT and CDR2 is SNEGSKA (reference sequence). CDR3 sequence: CSARDGGTGNEKLFF. The CDR3 DNA reads as TGCAGTGCTAGAGATGGAGGGACAGGGAATGAAAAACTGTTTTTT.

This clonotype was seen only a few times. This chain uses TRBV5-6 with TRBJ2-3; 12 bases are shared with TRBD2. CDR1 and CDR2 (germline): SGHDT, YYEEEE. V trimming: 2 bases; J trimming: 2 bases; junction bases outside the gene matches: 3. The CDR3 length is 16 residues. As DNA, the CDR3 is TGTGCCAGCAGCTTACTAGCGGGAGGAACCACAGATACGCAGTATTTT. It translates to CASSLLAGGTTDTQYF.

This clonotype has more than one count but fewer than ten. The chain joins TRBV20-1 to TRBJ2-3; D is unclear. The germline V gene has CDR1 DFQATT and CDR2 SNEGSKA (reference sequence). The V end lost 0 bases, the J end lost 4 bases, and 14 bases lay between the germline ends. The CDR3 is 15 amino acids. The CDR3 DNA reads TGCAGTGCTAGAGATCTAGGCAGAAGATCAGATACGCAGTATTTT. This translates into CSARDLGRRSDTQYF.

This clonotype was counted between two and nine times. This chain links TRBV20-1 with TRBJ2-1, with 9 bases lining up with TRBD2. The CDR3 has 14 amino acids. CDR1 and CDR2 from the germline V gene are DFQATT and SNEGSKA (reference sequence). Trimming removed 3 bases from V and 7 bases from J; junction bases left unmatched: 7. The CDR3: CSASFAGGLNEQFF. DNA of the CDR3: TGCAGTGCTAGTTTTGCGGGAGGGCTAAATGAGCAGTTCTTC.

This clonotype was counted between two and nine times. The genes are TRBV5-4 and TRBJ2-5, with 7 bases fitting TRBD1. There are 16 residues in the CDR3. Germline assignment: CDR1 SGHNT and CDR2 YYREEE (reference sequence). The J segment lost 3 bases and the V segment lost 3 bases, leaving 11 bases of the junction unmatched. The CDR3 nucleotides are TGTGCCAGCAGCTCGGGATTGACAGGGAGCGAAGAGACCCAGTACTTC. Protein: CASSSGLTGSEETQYF.

This clonotype appeared many times. This rearrangement joins TRBV18 to TRBJ2-7, with D tentatively TRBD1 or TRBD2 (7 bases each). V gave up 3 bases and J gave up 4 bases, with 10 bases separating them. Germline assignment: CDR1 KGHSH and CDR2 LQKENI. This CDR3 region has 13 residues. In nucleotides, the CDR3 is TGTGCCAGCTCACCCAGGGGGGGGTACGAGCAGTACTTC. Translated: CASSPRGGYEQYF. The full variable domain, rest sourced from reference TRBV18 and TRBJ2-7, is NAGVMQNPRHLVRRRGQEARLRCSPMKGHSHVYWYRQLPEEGLKFMVYLQKENIIDESGMPKERFSAEFPKEGPSILRIQQVVRGDSAAYFCASSPRGGYEQYFGPGTRLTVT.

This clonotype is medium-sized within its sample. The chain is built from TRBV27 and TRBJ1-2; no clear D. The CDR3 runs 16 residues. Germline assignment: CDR1 MNHEY and CDR2 SMNVEV (reference sequence). Deletions cut 4 bases from V and 4 bases from J, with 19 bases between. CDR3 protein: CASSSPKGLKGYGYTF. CDR3 nucleotide sequence: TGTGCCAGCAGTTCTCCTAAGGGCCTGAAGGGCTATGGCTACACCTTC.

This clonotype turned up a few times. The genes are TRBV18 and TRBJ2-7, with TRBD2 matching over 9 bases. Germline V CDR1 and CDR2: KGHSH, LQKENI. The trim removed 3 bases at V and 4 bases at J, leaving 7 bases unmatched. CDR3 length: 15 amino acids. The CDR3 here is CASSPGAGGLYEQYF. The CDR3 coding sequence is TGTGCCAGCTCACCTGGAGCGGGAGGATTGTACGAGCAGTACTTC.

This clonotype came up many times. J is TRBJ1-1 and V is TRBV7-6; TRBD1 is a possible D gene (6 bases). CDR1 SGHVS and CDR2 FNYEAQ come from the germline V gene. The CDR3 totals 13 residues. Trimming took 1 base from V and 4 from J, leaving 7 bases between them. In DNA, the CDR3 is TGTGCCAGCAGCTTAGGAGGGGGCACTGAAGCTTTCTTT. Residues: CASSLGGGTEAFF.

This clonotype was counted many times. V usage is TRBV27 and J usage is TRBJ2-6; 14 positions agree with TRBD2. Germline V lookup: CDR1 MNHEY, CDR2 SMNVEV (reference sequence). V was clipped by 6 bases and J by 0 bases; unmatched bases: 10. This CDR3 has 20 residues. This chain's CDR3 is CASSSLRTSGGFSGANVLTF. The CDR3 coding sequence is TGTGCCAGCAGCTCTCTCAGGACTAGCGGGGGGTTCTCTGGGGCCAACGTCCTGACTTTC.

Only a few counts were recorded for this clonotype. The genes are TRBV7-3 and TRBJ1-1; weak D call: TRBD1 (6 bases). Deletions cut 3 bases from V and 0 bases from J, with 11 bases between. CDR3 length: 15 residues. Germline V lookup: CDR1 SGHTA, CDR2 FQGTGA. CDR3 sequence: CASSLNRDMNTEAFF. The CDR3 DNA is TGTGCCAGCAGCTTGAACAGGGACATGAACACTGAAGCTTTCTTT.

A remark on this clonotype: One end of the junction varies from germline; a read error may be responsible. CDR3 in amino acids: CTSSSELQGRGYTF. The CDR3 DNA reads as TGTACCAGCAGCTCCGAACTACAGGGTCGCGGCTACACCTTC. The chain employs TRBV11-2 and TRBJ1-2, with D possibly matching TRBD1 (6 bases). This CDR3 has 14 residues. Germline V gives CDR1 SGHAT, CDR2 FQNNGV.

In this sample, this clonotype turned up many times. The DNA for the CDR3 is TGTGCCAGCAGCGTATTAGATTCCCATTACAATGAGCAGTTCTTC. This codes for CASSVLDSHYNEQFF. V is TRBV9 and J is TRBJ2-1; D gene ambiguous. Germline lookup yields CDR1 SGDLS and CDR2 YYNGEE. The V end was cut by 1 base, the J end by 4 bases, with 12 bases between. CDR3 length: 15 amino acids.